The 21 T cell receptor beta chains below all came from one sample that was sequenced in a study of blood T cell repertoires in COVID-19. The assay was immunoSEQ multiplex PCR, and TCRdb's table has in-frame clones only and misses some. The profile shows 130,000 or so clones, approximately 84% of them singletons. The sequencing sample was made of peripheral blood. All receptors derive from a man in his sixties with acute or convalescent COVID-19.

This clone was observed a single time. This chain connects TRBV5-6 to TRBJ1-5, with 7 bases matching TRBD1. The junction had 5 bases not matched to a gene; V was cut back by 3 bases and J by 2 bases. The germline gives CDR1 SGHDT, CDR2 YYEEEE. The CDR3 consists of 15 residues. CDR3 sequence reads: CASSSRQGGNQPQHF. DNA of the CDR3: TGTGCCAGCAGCTCCCGACAGGGTGGCAATCAGCCCCAGCATTTT.

V gene TRBV5-1 combines with J gene TRBJ1-1, with 9 nucleotides matching TRBD1. Unmatched junction bases numbered 6, after V lost 4 bases and J lost 5 bases. In germline, CDR1 is SGHRS, CDR2 YFSETQ. The CDR3 has 14 residues. CDR3 amino acids: CASSMGTGRTEAFF. CDR3 nucleotides: TGCGCCAGCAGCATGGGGACAGGGAGGACTGAAGCTTTCTTT.

This clone was detected once. The chain recombines TRBV6-6 with TRBJ2-1; TRBD2 matches 8 bases. This CDR3 comprises 16 residues. J gave up 4 bases and V 6 bases, and 11 bases lay outside the gene matches. Germline values: CDR1 MNHNY, CDR2 SVGAGI (reference sequence). The CDR3 DNA sequence: TGTGCCAGCAGGAAATCACGGGAGGGCCAGTACAATGAGCAGTTCTTC. It codes for CASRKSREGQYNEQFF.

The chain employs TRBV7-8 and TRBJ2-1; 10 positions match TRBD2. There are 17 residues in the CDR3. Per germline, CDR1 SGHVS and CDR2 FQNEAQ. V lost 4 bases, J lost 5 bases, and 11 bases stayed unmatched. Written as DNA, the CDR3 is TGTGCCAGCAGCTCTCTATCACTAGCGGGGAATGACAATGAGCAGTTCTTC. It translates to CASSSLSLAGNDNEQFF.

This clone was counted once. J is TRBJ1-5 and V is TRBV19; 9 bases map to TRBD1. The J segment lost 3 bases and the V segment lost 5 bases, leaving 11 bases of the junction unmatched. Germline V lookup: CDR1 LNHDA, CDR2 SQIVND (reference sequence). The CDR3 covers 17 residues. Written as DNA, the CDR3 is TGTGCCAGTAGTCAAGACTACAGGGGGCGAGTCAATCAGCCCCAGCATTTT. Protein product: CASSQDYRGRVNQPQHF.

V and J are TRBV6-5 and TRBJ2-3; 9 nucleotides line up with TRBD2. The V and J ends lost 8 bases and 2 bases, in that order; junction bases with no gene match: 5. Germline CDR1 reads MNHEY; CDR2 reads SVGAGI. The CDR3 loop spans 14 amino acids. CDR3 DNA: TGTGCCAGCCGGTCTAGCGGGACCACAGATACGCAGTATTTT. It specifies CASRSSGTTDTQYF.

V and J are TRBV3-1 (or the pseudogene TRBV3-2) and TRBJ1-6; the D gene is possibly TRBD1 (5 bases). The germline V and J ends were trimmed by 0 bases and 5 bases, with 8 bases remaining between them. CDR1 is LGHDT, CDR2 YNNKEL, per germline (reference sequence). CDR3 length equals 15 residues. The CDR3 protein is CASSQDRRDNSPLHF. The CDR3 DNA follows: TGTGCCAGCAGCCAAGATCGCAGGGATAATTCACCCCTCCACTTT.

The genes are TRBV5-1 and TRBJ1-5, with D unclear. Germline lookup yields CDR1 SGHRS and CDR2 YFSETQ. V gave up 1 base and J gave up 6 bases, with 14 bases separating them. This CDR3 region has 15 residues. The DNA of the CDR3 is TGCGCCAGCAGCTTGTCGGGGTCTGAAGGTCAGCCCCAGCATTTT. It yields the protein CASSLSGSEGQPQHF.

As regards this clone: This CDR3 is also generated by other DNA sequences in the sample. The rearrangement links TRBV7-3 to TRBJ2-1; TRBD2 aligns across 8 bases. Germline-derived CDR1 and CDR2 are SGHTA and FQGTGA. CDR3 length: 14 residues. V lost 1 base to trimming and J lost 7 bases; unmatched junction nucleotides: 3. The DNA of the CDR3 is TGTGCCAGCAGCTTAAGCGGGGGGCGGAATGAGCAGTTCTTC. Protein: CASSLSGGRNEQFF.

The chain is built from TRBV7-8 and TRBJ1-1; D gene uncertain. V gave up 0 bases and J gave up 6 bases, with 14 bases separating them. The CDR3 consists of 15 residues. The germline V gene has CDR1 SGHVS and CDR2 FQNEAQ. CDR3 in DNA: TGTGCCAGCAGCTTAGCTTCATCAGCGCCCGCTGAAGCTTTCTTT. Protein sequence: CASSLASSAPAEAFF.

This rearrangement joins TRBV12-3 or TRBV12-4 to TRBJ1-5; D not certain. This CDR3 has 13 amino acids. Trimming pared 5 bases from V and 2 bases from J, leaving 7 bases between. CDR3 DNA: TGTGCCAGCAGTATCCGGGGCAATCAGCCCCAGCATTTT. It specifies CASSIRGNQPQHF.

This clone was detected a few times. This chain uses TRBV9 with TRBJ2-7; D not resolved. CDR3 length: 14 amino acids. Trimming pared 4 bases from V and 0 bases from J, leaving 11 bases between. CDR1 SGDLS and CDR2 YYNGEE come from the germline V gene. DNA of the CDR3: TGTGCCAGCAGCCGATCCCCTAGCTCCTACGAGCAGTACTTC. Translation: CASSRSPSSYEQYF.

This clone was seen more than once but under ten times. This chain uses TRBV24-1 with TRBJ1-4, with a tentative D call TRBD1 (5 bases). The CDR3 spans 15 residues. V was pared by 3 bases and J by 0 bases, with 7 bases between. From germline, CDR1 is KGHDR and CDR2 SFDVKD. CDR3 DNA: TGTGCCACCAGTGATGGGACTCCAACTAATGAAAAACTGTTTTTT. Translation: CATSDGTPTNEKLFF.

The gene calls are TRBV24-1 and TRBJ2-1; the match to TRBD1 covers 7 bases. The CDR3 extends over 17 amino acids. Germline V lookup: CDR1 KGHDR, CDR2 SFDVKD. V lost 3 bases, J lost 7 bases, and 14 bases stayed unmatched. The CDR3 coding sequence is TGTGCCACCAGTGATCCAACCCTCGGGACAGTTACGAATGAGCAGTTCTTC. It encodes CATSDPTLGTVTNEQFF.

V usage is TRBV20-1 and J usage is TRBJ1-1; D ambiguous. Germline assignment: CDR1 DFQATT and CDR2 SNEGSKA (reference sequence). This CDR3 has 11 amino acids. In DNA, the CDR3 is TGCACTACCACTCAGGACACTGAAGCTTTCTTT. Its protein is CTTTQDTEAFF.

V and J are TRBV19 and TRBJ2-1; 10 positions match TRBD1. Germline V gives CDR1 LNHDA, CDR2 SQIVND (reference sequence). The length of the CDR3 is 16 residues. The trim removed 3 bases at V and 7 bases at J, leaving 9 bases unmatched. DNA of the CDR3: TGTGCCAGTAGTATGTTTCCGGGACAGGGGTTTAATGAGCAGTTCTTC. It is translated as CASSMFPGQGFNEQFF.

J is TRBJ1-5 and V is TRBV20-1; weak D call: TRBD1 (6 bases). The germline V gene has CDR1 DFQATT and CDR2 SNEGSKA (reference sequence). Between the trimmed V and J ends, which lost 3 bases and 7 bases, there was a span of 22 bases. The CDR3 extends over 16 amino acids. The CDR3 protein is CSASPTGGPAGQPQHF. In DNA, the CDR3 is TGCAGTGCTAGTCCCACGGGGGGGCCGGCAGGGCAGCCCCAGCATTTT.

V usage is TRBV19 and J usage is TRBJ1-1, with 9 positions matching TRBD1. Per the germline V gene, CDR1 is LNHDA and CDR2 is SQIVND (reference sequence). This CDR3 has 12 residues. With 10 bases clipped from V and 9 bases from J, the junction kept 9 bases outside the gene matches. The chain's CDR3 is CATGQGIGKAFF. The CDR3 DNA reads as TGTGCCACCGGACAGGGGATCGGGAAAGCTTTCTTT.

The rearrangement uses TRBV7-9 and TRBJ1-1; D possibly corresponds to TRBD1 (5 bases). The V end lost 5 bases, the J end lost 1 base, and 14 bases lay between the germline ends. The CDR3 consists of 15 residues. The V gene's germline CDR1 is SEHNR and CDR2 FQNEAQ (reference sequence). DNA for the CDR3: TGTGCCAGCAGCCCAAGGGACTTATCGAACACTGAAGCTTTCTTT. Its protein is CASSPRDLSNTEAFF.

V usage is TRBV5-1 and J usage is TRBJ2-7; possibly TRBD1 for D (6 bases). V was pared by 4 bases and J by 5 bases, with 16 bases between. CDR1 SGHRS and CDR2 YFSETQ come from the germline V gene. The CDR3 runs 14 residues. The CDR3 DNA reads as TGCGCCAGCAGCGTGCAGACAGGCGCCCACGAGCAGTACTTC. Translated: CASSVQTGAHEQYF.

The chain is built from TRBV5-6 and TRBJ1-4, with D possibly matching TRBD1 (6 bases). This CDR3 is 17 amino acids long. CDR1 and CDR2 from the germline V gene are SGHDT and YYEEEE. Trimming shortened V by 2 bases and J by 6 bases, and 20 bases separated the two germline ends. The CDR3 loop reads CASSFFNDRGKDEKLFF. CDR3 DNA sequence: TGTGCCAGCAGCTTTTTTAACGATAGGGGGAAGGATGAAAAACTGTTTTTT.